What follows is one T cell receptor (beta chain) and its context. Per the germline V gene, CDR1 is SGDLS and CDR2 is YYNGEE. The CDR3 sequence is 16 residues long. Deletions cut 0 bases from V and 5 bases from J, with 17 bases between. Per the study methods: Nucleated cell number was recorded as an estimate derived from reference gene primer amplification. Sequencing used immunoSEQ multiplex PCR; TCRdb keeps in-frame clones, though not all of them. The DNA was the basis for D and trimming; V, J and clone size are from that table. The table has under 200,000 clones, about 83% seen once; the top ten hold 7% to 10%. This specimen comes from a study of blood T cell repertoires in COVID-19. Study summary: COVID-19 samples collected from the United States, Italy and Spain covered acute and convalescent phases. The cDNA or gDNA used as material had been derived from T cells, B-cell-depleted T cells, or PBMCs.

The TCR sequence derives from a man between 60 and 75 years old with acute or convalescent COVID-19. The V and J genes are TRBV9 and TRBJ1-1, with D maybe TRBD1 (6 bases). The material sequenced was peripheral blood. CDR3 bases: TGTGCCAGCAGCGTAGATGGGGCAGGGGCCTGGACTGAAGCTTTCTTT. Protein product: CASSVDGAGAWTEAFF. Full variable domain (outside the CDR3, taken from reference TRBV9 and TRBJ1-1): DSGVTQTPKHLITATGQRVTLRCSPRSGDLSVYWYQQSLDQGLQFLIQYYNGEERAKGNILERFSAQQFPDLHSELNLSSLELGDSALYFCASSVDGAGAWTEAFFGQGTRLTVV.